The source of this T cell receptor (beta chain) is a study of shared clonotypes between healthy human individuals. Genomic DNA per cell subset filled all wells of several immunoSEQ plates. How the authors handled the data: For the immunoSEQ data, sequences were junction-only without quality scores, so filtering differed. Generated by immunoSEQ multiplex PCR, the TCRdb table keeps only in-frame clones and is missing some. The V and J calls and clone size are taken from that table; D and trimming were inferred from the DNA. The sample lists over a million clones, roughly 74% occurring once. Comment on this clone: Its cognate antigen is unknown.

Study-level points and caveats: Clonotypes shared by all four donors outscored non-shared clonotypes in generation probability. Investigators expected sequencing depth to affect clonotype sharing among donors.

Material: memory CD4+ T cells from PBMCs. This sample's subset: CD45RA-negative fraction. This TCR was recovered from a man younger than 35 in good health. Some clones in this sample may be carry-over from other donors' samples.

The CDR3 DNA reads as TGTGCCAGCAGTGAACCGGTGGGGACTAGCGGGAGAGAGGGTCTAGGCAATGAGCAGTTCTTC. Its translation is CASSEPVGTSGREGLGNEQFF. V usage is TRBV2 and J usage is TRBJ2-1, with 14 bases matching TRBD2. The J segment lost 6 bases and the V segment lost 2 bases, leaving 18 bases of the junction unmatched. The CDR3 sequence is 21 residues long. CDR1 and CDR2 (germline): SNHLY, FYNNEI.